The TCR beta chain under discussion was sequenced for a study of T cell responses to AZD1222 COVID-19 vaccine. Trimming took off 7 bases at V and 6 bases at J, with 16 bases between the two ends. Germline loops: CDR1 LNHDA, CDR2 SQIVND (reference sequence). The CDR3 spans 14 residues. The repertoire was sequenced with immunoSEQ multiplex PCR; TCRdb's copy has only in-frame clones and lacks some. The sample lists 120,000 to 150,000 clones, about nine tenths occurring once. The sequencing used peripheral blood, collected 28 days after the second AZD1222 dose. This rearrangement joins TRBV19 to TRBJ2-1, with D possibly matching TRBD2 (5 bases). The TCR was taken from an adult who received the AZD1222 COVID-19 vaccine. The CDR3 loop reads CASTNAWRFNEQFF. The CDR3 coding sequence is TGTGCCAGTACCAACGCGTGGAGGTTCAATGAGCAGTTCTTC.